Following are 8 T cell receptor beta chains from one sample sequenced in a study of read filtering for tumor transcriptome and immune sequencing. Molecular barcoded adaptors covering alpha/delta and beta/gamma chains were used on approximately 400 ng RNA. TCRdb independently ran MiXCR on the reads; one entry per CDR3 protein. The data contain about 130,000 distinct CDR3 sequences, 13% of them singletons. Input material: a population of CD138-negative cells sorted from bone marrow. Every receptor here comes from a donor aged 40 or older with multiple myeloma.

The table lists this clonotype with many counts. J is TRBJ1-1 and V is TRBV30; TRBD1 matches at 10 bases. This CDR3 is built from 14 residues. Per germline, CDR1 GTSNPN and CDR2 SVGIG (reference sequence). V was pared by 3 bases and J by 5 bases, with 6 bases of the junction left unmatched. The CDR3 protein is CAWSPGQGTTEAFF. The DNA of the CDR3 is TGTGCCTGGAGCCCGGGACAGGGGACGACTGAAGCTTTCTTT.

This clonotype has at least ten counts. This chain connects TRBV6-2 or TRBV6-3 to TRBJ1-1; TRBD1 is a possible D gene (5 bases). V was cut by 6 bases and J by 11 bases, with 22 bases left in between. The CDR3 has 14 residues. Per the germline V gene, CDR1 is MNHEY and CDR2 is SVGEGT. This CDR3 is CASSAGRGVALAFF. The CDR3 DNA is TGTGCCAGCAGCGCGGGACGCGGTGTAGCGTTGGCTTTCTTT.

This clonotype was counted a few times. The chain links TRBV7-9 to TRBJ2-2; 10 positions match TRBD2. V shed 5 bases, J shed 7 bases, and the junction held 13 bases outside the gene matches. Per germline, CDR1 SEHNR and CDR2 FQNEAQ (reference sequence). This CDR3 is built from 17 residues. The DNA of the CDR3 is TGTGCCAGCAGCGTTTCTAGCGGGAGAAGAAATTTCGGGGAGCTGTTTTTT. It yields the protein CASSVSSGRRNFGELFF.

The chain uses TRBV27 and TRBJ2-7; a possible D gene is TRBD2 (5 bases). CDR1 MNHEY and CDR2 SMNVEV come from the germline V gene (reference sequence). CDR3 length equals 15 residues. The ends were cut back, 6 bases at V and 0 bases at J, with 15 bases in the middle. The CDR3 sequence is CASSFTFGDSYEQYF. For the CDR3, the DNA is TGTGCCAGCAGCTTTACCTTCGGGGACTCCTACGAGCAGTACTTC.

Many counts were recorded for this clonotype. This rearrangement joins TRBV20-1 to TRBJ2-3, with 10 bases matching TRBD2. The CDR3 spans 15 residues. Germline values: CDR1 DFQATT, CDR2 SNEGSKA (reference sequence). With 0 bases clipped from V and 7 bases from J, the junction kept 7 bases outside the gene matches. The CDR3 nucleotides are TGCAGTGCTAGAGATCCCGGGACTAGCGACTATACGCAGTATTTT. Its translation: CSARDPGTSDYTQYF.

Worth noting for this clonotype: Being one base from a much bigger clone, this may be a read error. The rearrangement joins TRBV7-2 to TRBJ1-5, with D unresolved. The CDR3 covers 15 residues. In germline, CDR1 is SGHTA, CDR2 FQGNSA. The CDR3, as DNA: TGTGCCGGCAGCTTAGGTCCAGCCAGCAATCAGCCCCAGCATTTT. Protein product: CAGSLGPASNQPQHF.

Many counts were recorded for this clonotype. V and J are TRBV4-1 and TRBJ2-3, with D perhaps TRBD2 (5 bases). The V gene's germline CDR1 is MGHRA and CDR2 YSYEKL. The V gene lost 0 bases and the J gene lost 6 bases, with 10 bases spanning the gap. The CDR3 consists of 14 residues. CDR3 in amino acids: CASSQDEERDTQYF. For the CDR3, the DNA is TGCGCCAGCAGCCAAGATGAAGAGCGGGATACGCAGTATTTT.

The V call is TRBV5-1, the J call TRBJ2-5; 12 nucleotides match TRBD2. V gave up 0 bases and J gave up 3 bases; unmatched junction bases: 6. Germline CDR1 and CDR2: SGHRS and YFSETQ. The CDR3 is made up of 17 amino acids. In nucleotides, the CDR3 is TGCGCCAGCAGCTTGGGACTAGCGGGAGTGGGTGAAGAGACCCAGTACTTC. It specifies CASSLGLAGVGEETQYF.